Presented here are 4 T cell receptor beta chains from one specimen sequenced in a study of blood T cells in healthy people across ages. It was with a sample-barcoded 5' primer and a J-beta primer mix that a second PCR of roughly 6 to 12 cycles was run. TCRdb processed the 5' RACE reads anew with MiXCR; each CDR3 protein has one entry. The data show some 1.4 million distinct CDR3 sequences, 42% seen once. The sample consisted of blood. The source is a woman aged 18 to 35 in good health.

This clonotype has only a few counts. The V gene is TRBV7-6, the J gene TRBJ2-7, with 7 nucleotides matching TRBD2. The CDR3 totals 14 residues. Trimming removed 2 bases from V and 6 bases from J; junction bases left unmatched: 7. Germline V gene data show CDR1 as SGHVS and CDR2 as FNYEAQ. The CDR3 DNA is TGTGCCAGCAGCTTAATGGCGGGAGAGGGCGAGCAGTACTTC. It codes for CASSLMAGEGEQYF.

Comment on this clonotype: At one end the junction does not follow the germline gene, possibly because of a read error. The chain carries TRBV7-2 and TRBJ2-5; TRBD2 matches at 10 bases. There are 16 residues in the CDR3. From germline, CDR1 is SGHTA and CDR2 FQGNSA. CDR3 sequence (DNA): TGTGCCAGCAGATTAGCGGGGGGCGTCCCACAAGAGACCCAGTACTTC. Encoded protein: CASRLAGGVPQETQYF.

This clonotype was counted a few times. The chain carries TRBV28 and TRBJ1-4; D uncertain. Germline loops: CDR1 MDHEN, CDR2 SYDVKM. V was shortened by 5 bases and J by 7 bases, with 17 bases between the two germline ends. There are 15 residues in the CDR3. This chain's CDR3 is CASSTPGPTREKLFF. The DNA of the CDR3 is TGTGCCAGCAGTACCCCGGGCCCGACGCGTGAAAAACTGTTTTTT.

The sample holds a few counts of this clonotype. This chain uses TRBV11-2 with TRBJ1-1; 10 bases line up with TRBD1. CDR3 length: 14 amino acids. V trimming: 3 bases; J trimming: 5 bases; junction bases outside the gene matches: 3. CDR1 is SGHAT and CDR2 is FQNNGV in the germline V gene. The CDR3 is CASSFGQGETEAFF. Written as DNA, the CDR3 is TGTGCCAGCAGCTTTGGACAGGGGGAAACTGAAGCTTTCTTT. The full variable domain, completed using reference TRBV11-2 and TRBJ1-1, is EAGVAQSPRYKIIEKRQSVAFWCNPISGHATLYWYQQILGQGPKLLIQFQNNGVVDDSQLPKDRFSAERLKGVDSTLKIQPAKLEDSAVYLCASSFGQGETEAFFGQGTRLTVV.